This note documents a single T cell receptor (beta chain) sequence. Antigen: not known. The germline V and J ends were trimmed by 6 bases and 4 bases, with 16 bases remaining between them. The CDR3 runs to 16 residues. Germline V lookup: CDR1 LNHNV, CDR2 YYDKDF (reference sequence). Method: immunoSEQ multiplex PCR; TCRdb's copy keeps in-frame clones and lacks some. The table includes about 130,000 clones, 75% to 90% detected once. This specimen comes from a study of cytomegalovirus exposure and HLA in healthy donors. Findings and limits, study-wide: Listed as cytomegalovirus-associated were 150 or so TCR beta chains.

V usage is TRBV15 and J usage is TRBJ1-6; D unclear. This clonotype was sampled from a woman between 18 and 29 years old in good health and CMV-seronegative. Material: PBMCs. In DNA, the CDR3 is TGTGCCACCAGTGAGGTGGAGAGTCCGTATAATTCACCCCTCCACTTT. Protein sequence: CATSEVESPYNSPLHF.